These T cell receptor beta chains were read from a single sample in a study of breast tumors, draining lymph nodes, adjacent tissues. TCRdb re-analysed the multiplex PCR reads in MiXCR, keeping a single row per CDR3 protein. The table lists tens of thousands of distinct CDR3 sequences, 68% of them singletons, with less than 25% in the top ten. Sequencing was done on a sample of tumor-adjacent breast tissue. The origin of the receptors is a female donor with breast cancer. Some clones in this sample may be carry-over from other donors' samples. Each CDR3 is given with its conserved first and last residue. D genes are given only for firm matches. A row's size may be missing; if present it is once, few, many or a size class.

CDR3 protein: CSVEAWTLGGSGYTF; CDR3 DNA: TGCAGCGTTGAAGCCTGGACATTAGGGGGCTCTGGCTACACCTTC; V gene: TRBV29-1; clone size: .; J gene: TRBJ1-2; D gene: TRBD1
CDR3 protein: CATEGLAGTDTQYF; CDR3 DNA: TGTGCCACGGAGGGACTAGCGGGGACAGATACGCAGTATTTT; V gene: TRBV24-1; clone size: once; J gene: TRBJ2-3; D gene: TRBD2
CDR3 protein: CAWSVWGNEQYF; CDR3 DNA: TGTGCCTGGAGTGTTTGGGGGAACGAGCAGTACTTC; V gene: TRBV30; clone size: once; J gene: TRBJ2-7; D gene: .
CDR3 protein: CASSQGPVIRHQPQHF; CDR3 DNA: TGCGCCAGCAGCCAAGGACCAGTCATCAGGCATCAGCCCCAGCATTTT; V gene: TRBV4-1; clone size: .; J gene: TRBJ1-5; D gene: .
CDR3 protein: CAIRRTSLDEQYF; CDR3 DNA: TGTGCCATCAGGAGGACTAGCCTCGACGAGCAGTACTTC; V gene: TRBV10-3; clone size: once; J gene: TRBJ2-7; D gene: TRBD2
CDR3 protein: CASSQIRGYYEQYF; CDR3 DNA: TGTGCCAGCAGCCAAATCCGGGGCTACTACGAGCAGTACTTC; V gene: TRBV3-1; clone size: .; J gene: TRBJ2-7; D gene: .
CDR3 protein: CASRLGTGVNSPLHF; CDR3 DNA: TGTGCCAGCAGACTCGGGACAGGGGTCAATTCACCCCTCCACTTT; V gene: TRBV6-4; clone size: .; J gene: TRBJ1-6; D gene: TRBD1
CDR3 protein: CASSLAGLAAYEQYF; CDR3 DNA: TGTGCCAGCAGCTTGGCAGGACTAGCTGCCTACGAGCAGTACTTC; V gene: TRBV5-5; clone size: .; J gene: TRBJ2-7; D gene: TRBD2
CDR3 protein: CSARDQSNTGELFF; CDR3 DNA: TGCAGTGCTAGGGACCAATCGAACACCGGGGAGCTGTTTTTT; V gene: TRBV20-1; clone size: few; J gene: TRBJ2-2; D gene: .
CDR3 protein: CASSPGEGTQYF; CDR3 DNA: TGTGCCAGCAGCCCCGGGGAGGGTACGCAGTATTTT; V gene: TRBV7-6; clone size: many; J gene: TRBJ2-3; D gene: TRBD2
CDR3 protein: CASSKGGRQETQYF; CDR3 DNA: TGTGCCAGTAGCAAGGGGGGCCGCCAAGAGACCCAGTACTTC; V gene: TRBV19; clone size: .; J gene: TRBJ2-5; D gene: .
CDR3 protein: CASISTLNTEAFF; CDR3 DNA: TGTGCCAGCATCTCGACCCTTAACACTGAAGCTTTCTTT; V gene: TRBV7-9; clone size: .; J gene: TRBJ1-1; D gene: .
CDR3 protein: CASNPGQGRSPLHF; CDR3 DNA: TGTGCCAGCAACCCGGGACAGGGAAGATCACCCCTCCACTTT; V gene: TRBV9; clone size: medium-sized; J gene: TRBJ1-6; D gene: TRBD1
CDR3 protein: CASSVAGADYNEQFF; CDR3 DNA: TGTGCCAGCAGCGTAGCGGGAGCTGACTACAATGAGCAGTTCTTC; V gene: TRBV9; clone size: .; J gene: TRBJ2-1; D gene: .
CDR3 protein: CASSSAPVSANYNQPQHF; CDR3 DNA: TGTGCCAGCAGTTCCGCCCCCGTTTCGGCAAACTATAATCAGCCCCAGCATTTT; V gene: TRBV6-6; clone size: .; J gene: TRBJ1-5; D gene: .
CDR3 protein: CASSLSAGSRDTQYF; CDR3 DNA: TGTGCCAGCAGCTTGAGTGCGGGAAGTCGAGATACGCAGTATTTT; V gene: TRBV5-5; clone size: .; J gene: TRBJ2-3; D gene: .
CDR3 protein: CASSVGTANSPLHF; CDR3 DNA: TGTGCCAGCAGTGTAGGGACAGCGAATTCACCCCTCCACTTT; V gene: TRBV6-1; clone size: .; J gene: TRBJ1-6; D gene: TRBD1
CDR3 protein: CASSLPNGEGSSYEQYF; CDR3 DNA: TGTGCCAGCAGCTTACCTAATGGAGAGGGGAGCTCCTACGAGCAGTACTTC; V gene: TRBV7-9; clone size: large; J gene: TRBJ2-7; D gene: .
CDR3 protein: CASSEGTTADTQYF; CDR3 DNA: TGCGCCAGCAGCGAGGGAACGACGGCAGATACGCAGTATTTT; V gene: TRBV5-1; clone size: few; J gene: TRBJ2-3; D gene: .
CDR3 protein: CASSLGTSGSNEQFF; CDR3 DNA: TGTGCCAGCAGCTTAGGGACTAGCGGGAGCAATGAGCAGTTCTTC; V gene: TRBV7-8; clone size: .; J gene: TRBJ2-1; D gene: TRBD2
CDR3 protein: CASSDNYGYTF; CDR3 DNA: TGTGCCAGCTCTGACAACTATGGCTACACCTTC; V gene: TRBV3-1; clone size: .; J gene: TRBJ1-2; D gene: .
CDR3 protein: CASSLTRTSYEQFF; CDR3 DNA: TGTGCCAGCAGCTTAACTCGGACTAGTTATGAGCAGTTCTTC; V gene: TRBV7-2; clone size: .; J gene: TRBJ2-1; D gene: TRBD2
CDR3 protein: CASSATGEAGYENYGYTF; CDR3 DNA: TGCGCCAGCAGCGCCACAGGGGAGGCTGGGTATGAAAACTATGGCTACACCTTC; V gene: TRBV5-1; clone size: medium-sized; J gene: TRBJ1-2; D gene: TRBD1
CDR3 protein: CASSAGTGQETQYF; CDR3 DNA: TGTGCCAGCAGCGCAGGGACAGGACAAGAGACCCAGTACTTC; V gene: TRBV7-9; clone size: .; J gene: TRBJ2-5; D gene: TRBD1